The present T cell receptor beta chain was sequenced within a study of cytomegalovirus exposure and HLA in healthy donors (dated by TCRdb to 2016 to 2017). As for the study more broadly: According to an earlier analysis of 550 to 750 of the donors, roughly 180 million T cells yielded 95 million to 140 million unique TCR beta sequences and more than 250 Gb of sequence data. An early release covering roughly 640 HLA-typed donors comprised about 300 gigabases of sequencing data and tens of millions of unique TCR sequences. The genetic ancestry cluster associated with self-reported Caucasian donors included about four fifths of the approximately 410 genotyped donors. The study aimed to test whether cataloging public T cell receptors could reveal signatures of past pathogen exposure. Using immunosequencing, the study profiled T cell repertoires from approximately 700 subjects and related those repertoires to cytomegalovirus serostatus. Along with the roughly 700-subject first cohort, a separate validation cohort of around 120 different subjects was used. To predict cytomegalovirus infection status, the study combined high-throughput TCR immunosequencing, statistical association of individual TCRs with disease status, and machine learning. To study patterns of TCR occurrence, a later analysis re-analyzed previously published TCR beta repertoires from 650 to 750 donors and added high-resolution HLA genotyping. Rather than drawing on any new phenotypic data, the later analysis identified candidate immune exposures from TCR beta sequences and the way those sequences occurred across donors. An earlier analysis of roughly 600 of the donors used high-throughput TCR beta sequencing to judge whether each TCR beta V gene segment behaved as functional or pseudogenic. Donor age, sex, ethnicity and CMV serostatus were collected together with the repertoire data. A later genetic analysis used genome-wide SNP genotypes for about 65% of the roughly 700 donors, treating that subset as a discovery cohort. All discovery cohort repertoires had been generated using a single sequencing platform. HLA typing included class I and class II loci at four-digit resolution. The number of typed donors differed by locus: roughly 620-630 for A, B, C, DRB1 and DQB1; 500 to 550 for DQA1; some 610 for DPA1; and roughly 450 for DPB1. About five DR-DQ haplotypes were treated as single units for association and clustering because of strong linkage in the cohort. Among a few hundred genotyped donors of the cohort, an average of about 240,000 unique TCR beta nucleotide sequences were sequenced per donor, around 20% of them non-productive.

Regarding this clone: What this receptor recognizes is not known. Base quality data are lacking; no much larger clone is found one base away.

The cohort consisted of 666 healthy bone marrow donors. All cohort members were sampled while nominally healthy, although unrecorded immune exposures were likely present. The donor tested CMV seronegative, placing the donor among the 300 to 400 seronegative members of the cohort. A peripheral blood sample was collected from each donor, and TCR beta sequencing was performed on peripheral blood mononuclear cells. Genomic DNA was extracted from the blood cell samples with the Qiagen DNeasy Blood Extraction Kit. Findings and caveats that apply to the study as a whole: A later analysis reported that several top co-occurrence clusters appeared linked to parvovirus B19, influenza, CMV and Epstein-Barr virus. A few of the identified cytomegalovirus-associated TCR beta chains were confirmed in vitro to be specific for cytomegalovirus antigens. In a later analysis, most CMV-associated TCR beta chains were found to appear HLA-restricted, with HLA associations seemingly driven largely by CMV exposure. A cluster of highly shared sequence variants was judged likely to be a technical artifact of the sequencing pipeline. V-gene and J-gene trimming of TCR beta chains was associated with a missense DCLRE1C variant in a later genetic analysis, and the association was replicated in an independent cohort. Correlated functional status among segregating V segments might reflect linkage disequilibrium, but an unknown experimental factor could not be ruled out. In a later genetic analysis, fewer N-insertions in productive TCRs were reported among donors in an Asian-associated ancestry cluster than the approximately 710-donor mean. Sequencing depth was assumed to be roughly uniform across donors in the presence/absence analyses, though that assumption may not hold. Because HLA typing was missing for some donors at each locus, association tests included only the typed subset. Strong co-occurrence of HLA alleles, especially DR and DQ, made assigning TCR associations to individual alleles difficult. The earlier analysis of a few hundred of the donors excluded roughly 17 rarely observed V segments, including chromosome 9 orphons, because counts were too low. A further reported finding was that TCR beta sequences accurately predicted the HLA-A and HLA-B alleles for most subjects in the first cohort. Most TCR sequences were observed very rarely across donors, whereas some public TCRs were present in many individuals. The study listed approximately 160 TCR beta chains as associated with cytomegalovirus. Compared with equally common non-associated chains, HLA-associated TCR beta chains in a later analysis were more clonally expanded and had lower generation probabilities. A later analysis associated about 17,000 TCR beta sequences with specific HLA alleles at a false discovery rate of 0.05. In both the original and validation cohorts, the classifier was reported to diagnose cytomegalovirus status with high specificity and sensitivity. The authors suggested that the approach could potentially be extended to other disease states and immunological phenotypes. Immune exposure information for the cohort was limited to CMV serostatus. According to a later analysis, TCR association rates differed among HLA loci, with DRB1 alleles showing the most associated TCRs and HLA-C alleles showing the fewest. An earlier analysis of around 500 of the donors showed that most TCR beta V segments appeared in productive rearrangements either about 87% or about 30% of the time, which broadly matched IMGT annotations. The cohort was sequenced for TCR beta chains only, and without alpha or paired-chain data the features that could be detected were limited.

Libraries were prepared through the immunoSEQ multiplex PCR assay. For the multiplex PCR, a mixture combining 60 forward primers for TCR Vbeta segments and 13 reverse primers for TCR Jbeta segments was used. A multiplex PCR assay on genomic DNA amplified the CDR3 region of rearranged TCR beta genes. The amplified TCR beta libraries were sequenced on the Illumina HiSeq System as 87-base-pair reads. Per the source publication's procedure: Across the 700 or so repertoires, a later analysis counted 75 million to 90 million unique TCR beta chains, around 11 million of which were shared by at least two donors. Raw reads were error-corrected and collapsed into unique sequences by a nearest-neighbor algorithm in which closely related sequences were merged to remove PCR and sequencing errors. Alignment of CDR3 sequences to IMGT reference sequences was used to assign V, D and J gene segments. For a sequence to be retained, a match of at least six nucleotides was required to both a V gene segment and a J gene segment. A rearrangement was called productive if the CDR3 had no stop codons and remained in frame with V and J, and every other rearrangement was called non-productive. CDR3 was defined by IMGT convention, running from the second conserved V-encoded cysteine to the conserved J-encoded phenylalanine. The earlier analysis of 500 to 750 of the donors excluded any sequence lacking an unambiguous match to a single V gene segment. An earlier analysis of around 600 of the donors classified V segments as functional when productive rearrangements were above 56.7% and as segregating when the standard deviation between donors was above 5%. A statistical classification framework was built for diagnosing cytomegalovirus status from the catalog of TCR beta chain sequences. V and J gene assignment, in a later analysis, came from comparing TCR nucleotide sequences with IMGT/GENE-DB human TR gene sequences. A later analysis assigned CDR3 sequences and most-parsimonious VDJ recombination scenarios with the TCRdist pipeline. In a later analysis, every TCR beta chain was defined by the combination of its CDR3 amino acid sequence and its V-gene family, and reads without a unique V-gene family were dropped. A later analysis removed 592 highly shared, low-generation-probability nucleotide sequences to deal with suspected cross-contamination and a sequencing artifact. In a later analysis, a clonal expansion index for each public chain was calculated from normalized within-repertoire ranks of inferred template counts. In a later analysis, generation probabilities were computed with a VDJ recombination model fitted to out-of-frame rearrangements, and the resulting probabilities were checked against IGoR. Hypergeometric tests were used in a later analysis to score TCR-TCR, TCR-HLA and TCR-CMV co-occurrence, with a repertoire-size bias correction applied to the TCR pairs. To estimate false discovery rates, a later analysis permuted the HLA or CMV assignments 20 times. In a later analysis, co-occurring TCRs were grouped using DBSCAN, and TCRdist sequence similarity was added for clustering within HLA-allele-positive subsets. For co-occurrence clustering, repertoires with fewer than 30,000 or more than 120,000 public chains were excluded, along with a handful of repertoires with anomalous nucleotide sharing. The source is immuneACCESS, and TCRdb retained only in-frame sequences with V and J called. Part of the clones is not carried over; for the studies checked, unresolved V genes explain less than half of this, and the remainder is unexplained. The D gene and trimming were derived from the DNA, and the V and J assignments and clone size from that table. In this sample the table shows about 200,000 clones, 70% to 80% of which occur a single time. The ten most abundant clones make up less than 3% of the sample.

Sequenced: PBMCs. The receptor comes from a woman younger than 45 in good health and CMV-seronegative.

The nucleotide sequence is given as TGTGCCAGCAGCCTCACTCAGGAGAACACTGAAGCTTTCTTT. Translated, this is CASSLTQENTEAFF. The rearranged segments are TRBV9 and TRBJ1-1, with the D gene not confidently named. The junction shows trimming of 4 bases on V and 1 base on J, plus 11 bases between the germline ends. In the germline V gene, CDR1 corresponds to SGDLS and CDR2 to YYNGEE. The CDR3 numbers 14 residues from cysteine through phenylalanine. Only the CDR3 region is kept as DNA, spanning 42 bases read in frame from base 1.